Each of the 20 T cell receptor beta chains below was sequenced from the same sample in a study of human T cells and chemical hapten exposure. A single record per CDR3 protein comes from TCRdb applying MiXCR to the RACE reads. The sample yields around 380,000 distinct CDR3 sequences, more than 4.5% seen once. The time point is: patch test 1, 2 weeks after DPC sensitization. Stated treatment: therapeutic diphenylcyclopropenone sensitization with weekly scalp DPC. The source material was whole blood, sampled in connection with sensitization to the hapten diphenylcyclopropenone (DPC). These receptors all come from a woman between 45 and 60 years old with alopecia areata. Some clones in this sample may be carry-over from other donors' samples.

This clonotype was seen at least ten times. V is TRBV7-2 and J is TRBJ2-3, with D possibly TRBD2 on 5 matching bases. Per germline, CDR1 SGHTA and CDR2 FQGNSA. This CDR3 has 16 residues. The V end was cut by 3 bases, the J end by 0 bases, with 13 bases between. In DNA, the CDR3 is TGTGCCAGCAGCTTGGTGGGAGATAGGAGCACAGATACGCAGTATTTT. Translated: CASSLVGDRSTDTQYF. Full variable domain (rest looked up from reference TRBV7-2 and TRBJ2-3): GAGVSQSPSNKVTEKGKDVELRCDPISGHTALYWYRQSLGQGLEFLIYFQGNSAPDKSGLPSDRFSAERTGGSVSTLTIQRTQQEDSAVYLCASSLVGDRSTDTQYFGPGTRLTVL.

This clonotype was detected only a few times. The J gene is TRBJ1-2, the V gene TRBV12-3 or TRBV12-4; 7 nucleotides line up with TRBD1. This CDR3 has 15 residues. Trimming at V came to 5 bases and at J to 4 bases, leaving 10 bases not matched to a gene. The chain's CDR3 is CASSPGTAYLYGYTF. CDR3 nucleotides: TGTGCCAGCAGTCCAGGGACAGCCTACCTCTATGGCTACACCTTC.

This clonotype was detected many times. The V and J genes are TRBV5-1 and TRBJ1-1, with TRBD1 as a possible D gene (6 bases). This CDR3 has 14 residues. Deletions cut 4 bases from V and 1 base from J, with 11 bases between. CDR1 and CDR2 (germline): SGHRS, YFSETQ. The CDR3 region is CASSRPGQNTEAFF. DNA for the CDR3: TGCGCCAGCAGCAGGCCGGGACAGAACACTGAAGCTTTCTTT.

This clonotype was seen ten or more times. The chain has TRBV27 and TRBJ1-2; possibly TRBD1 for D (5 bases). Looked up from germline, CDR1 is MNHEY and CDR2 is SMNVEV (reference sequence). The CDR3 totals 14 residues. Trimming left V 5 bases short and J 10 bases short, with 20 bases between. In nucleotides, the CDR3 is TGTGCCAGCAGTCTTGCCACGGGACCGATTGTCTACACCTTC. Its protein product is CASSLATGPIVYTF.

This clonotype was detected ten times or more. The V gene is TRBV9, the J gene TRBJ2-3; D is ambiguous. In germline, CDR1 is SGDLS, CDR2 YYNGEE. The length of the CDR3 is 15 residues. The V end lost 0 bases, the J end lost 0 bases, and 8 bases lay between the germline ends. The CDR3 spells CASSVDGSSTDTQYF. CDR3 nucleotides: TGTGCCAGCAGCGTAGACGGCTCTAGCACAGATACGCAGTATTTT.

This clonotype was observed many times. V is TRBV3-1 and J is TRBJ1-2, with no clear D. This CDR3 contains 13 residues. Trimming left V 4 bases short and J 5 bases short, with 11 bases between. Germline CDR1 is LGHDT and CDR2 is YNNKEL (reference sequence). In nucleotides, the CDR3 is TGTGCCAGCAGCCTAGGCCCAACTTATGGCTACACCTTC. It translates to CASSLGPTYGYTF.

Ten or more counts support this clonotype. The gene calls are TRBV30 and TRBJ1-5; perhaps TRBD1 as D (5 bases). V was trimmed by 3 bases and J by 7 bases, leaving 13 bases between them. Germline CDR1 reads GTSNPN; CDR2 reads SVGIG (reference sequence). This CDR3 is built from 13 residues. The CDR3 spells CAWSKGVKQPQHF. CDR3 DNA: TGTGCCTGGAGCAAAGGGGTAAAGCAGCCCCAGCATTTT.

In this sample, this clonotype turned up a few times. The V call is TRBV15, the J call TRBJ1-5; 8 bases map to TRBD1. CDR1 is LNHNV and CDR2 is YYDKDF in the germline V gene (reference sequence). J lost 5 bases, V lost 4 bases, and 13 bases had no gene match. The CDR3 is 17 amino acids. The CDR3 DNA reads as TGTGCCACCAGCAACCCCGGACAGGGAAGGCGAGATCAGCCCCAGCATTTT. Translation: CATSNPGQGRRDQPQHF.

The sample holds many counts of this clonotype. The V call is TRBV9, the J call TRBJ2-2, with 11 bases identical to TRBD2. The germline gives CDR1 SGDLS, CDR2 YYNGEE. V dropped 0 bases and J dropped 6; count of bases not matched to a gene: 1. The CDR3 is made up of 15 amino acids. The CDR3 region has the DNA TGTGCCAGCAGCGTAGAACTAGCGGGAGCCGGGGAGCTGTTTTTT. Its translation: CASSVELAGAGELFF.

With regard to this clonotype: A read error is possible here, since a much larger clone lies one base away. The gene calls are TRBV7-8 and TRBJ2-1, with D hard to call. Trimming removed 5 bases from V and 2 bases from J, with 13 bases in between. Germline values: CDR1 SGHVS, CDR2 FQNEAQ. The CDR3 totals 15 residues. The CDR3 DNA follows: TGTGCCAGCAGCCACGAGGTGCTGACCTACAATGAGCAGTTCTTC. It specifies CASSHEVLTYNEQFF.

Written as DNA, the CDR3 is TGCAGTGCTAGAGTGGGACGAGGGGGATGGGGCAATCAGCCCCAGCATTTT. Translating it yields CSARVGRGGWGNQPQHF. The genes are TRBV20-1 and TRBJ1-5, with D tentatively TRBD1 (6 bases). CDR3 size: 17 residues. Germline V CDR1 and CDR2: DFQATT, SNEGSKA (reference sequence). V gave up 1 base and J gave up 2 bases, with 18 bases separating them.

This clonotype was counted between two and nine times. This chain links TRBV12-3 or TRBV12-4 with TRBJ2-7; D is possibly TRBD1 (6 bases). The CDR3 sequence is 14 residues long. Deletions cut 1 base from V and 4 bases from J, with 11 bases between. This CDR3 is CASSLGTDFYEQYF. As DNA, the CDR3 is TGTGCCAGCAGTTTAGGGACAGATTTTTACGAGCAGTACTTC.

This clonotype was seen only a few times. The rearrangement links TRBV7-9 to TRBJ2-7; maybe TRBD2 (5 bases). V gave up 4 bases and J gave up 9 bases, with 13 bases separating them. The CDR3 is made up of 12 amino acids. Germline CDR1 is SEHNR and CDR2 is FQNEAQ (reference sequence). The CDR3 coding sequence is TGTGCCAGCAGCTCCGGGCCCGGAGGGCAGTACTTC. It codes for CASSSGPGGQYF.

This clonotype was seen repeatedly, ten times or more. J is TRBJ1-1 and V is TRBV5-1, with 10 bases matching TRBD1. This CDR3 has 15 residues. The V segment lost 4 bases and the J segment 5 bases; nucleotides outside the gene matches: 8. Germline CDR1 reads SGHRS; CDR2 reads YFSETQ. The CDR3 DNA reads as TGCGCCAGCAGCCCCCGGACAGGGGGTTGGACTGAAGCTTTCTTT. This encodes CASSPRTGGWTEAFF.

This clonotype has ten or more counts. The chain employs TRBV25-1 and TRBJ2-7; D possibly corresponds to TRBD1 (5 bases). Germline V gene data show CDR1 as MGHDK and CDR2 as SYGVNS. V dropped 6 bases and J dropped 5 bases, with 11 bases sitting between them. The CDR3 sequence is 12 residues long. CDR3 in DNA: TGTGCCAGCAGCGCGGCAGGGAACGAGCAGTACTTC. Translation: CASSAAGNEQYF.

At least ten counts were recorded for this clonotype. The J gene is TRBJ1-3, the V gene TRBV7-6, with TRBD1 matching over 8 bases. This CDR3 is built from 15 residues. Germline CDR1 and CDR2: SGHVS and FNYEAQ. The J segment lost 4 bases and the V segment lost 5 bases, leaving 7 bases of the junction unmatched. Written as DNA, the CDR3 is TGTGCCAGCAGCCCCCTGACAGGGGTCGGAAACACCATATATTTT. Translated, it gives CASSPLTGVGNTIYF.

This clonotype was found many times. The V gene is TRBV21-1, the J gene TRBJ2-3; TRBD1 was called by the table and not checked on the DNA. TRBV21-1 is a listed pseudogene. CDR3 length: 17 residues. The CDR3 loop is CASSKAYRARSTDTQYF. CDR3 DNA: TGTGCCAGCAGCAAGGCGTACAGGGCAAGGTCCACAGATACGCAGTATTTT.

This chain uses TRBV12-3 or TRBV12-4 with TRBJ2-3, with D perhaps TRBD2 (5 bases). V was trimmed by 5 bases and J by 6 bases, leaving 18 bases between them. The CDR3 has 15 residues. The CDR3 reads CASSEGSPMSDTQYF. The CDR3 nucleotides are TGTGCCAGCAGTGAAGGGAGCCCCATGTCGGATACGCAGTATTTT.

This clonotype appeared many times. This chain joins TRBV27 and TRBJ1-5; 11 nucleotides line up with TRBD1. The CDR3 is made up of 16 amino acids. V lost 7 bases and J lost 4; bases outside the gene matches: 9. The V gene's germline CDR1 is MNHEY and CDR2 SMNVEV (reference sequence). In DNA form, the CDR3 reads TGTGCCAGCACCTTCACGGACAGGGGGCTTAATCAGCCCCAGCATTTT. Translated: CASTFTDRGLNQPQHF.

This clonotype was picked up many times. The chain has TRBV5-1 and TRBJ2-1; 13 bases fit TRBD2. The CDR3 is 17 amino acids. Germline CDR1 reads SGHRS; CDR2 reads YFSETQ. After removal of 4 bases from V and 4 bases from J, the junction contained 8 bases not matched to a gene. Written as DNA, the CDR3 is TGCGCCAGCAGCCTCATACTAGCGGGAGGGCCGTACAATGAGCAGTTCTTC. Its protein product is CASSLILAGGPYNEQFF. Together with reference TRBV5-1 and TRBJ2-1, the CDR3 gives the full variable domain: KAGVTQTPRYLIKTRGQQVTLSCSPISGHRSVSWYQQTPGQGLQFLFEYFSETQRNKGNFPGRFSGRQFSNSRSEMNVSTLELGDSALYLCASSLILAGGPYNEQFFGPGTRLTVL.